One TCR beta chain is described in this entry. Antigen: not known. This entry comes from a study of T cell responses to AZD1222 COVID-19 vaccine. The assay was immunoSEQ multiplex PCR, and TCRdb's table has in-frame clones only and misses some. The repertoire includes approximately 89,000 clones, 80% to 95% of them detected once, and about 4.9% sits in the top ten. CDR1 and CDR2 (germline): MNHEY, SMNVEV (reference sequence). Trimming left V 4 bases short and J 4 bases short, with 8 bases between. The CDR3 contains 14 residues. Whole-study results and caveats: Reportedly, nearly half the spike-specific TCRs target unmutated variant regions.

The TCR sequence derives from an adult in good health. The material was peripheral blood, obtained on day 0 of MenACWY control vaccination. The V call is TRBV27, the J call TRBJ2-6; weak D call: TRBD2 (5 bases). CDR3 region: CASSSGEGANVLTF. The CDR3 DNA sequence: TGTGCCAGCAGTTCCGGGGAGGGGGCCAACGTCCTGACTTTC.